A selection of T cell receptor beta chains follows, all from one sample in a study of cytomegalovirus exposure and HLA in healthy donors. Profiling relied on immunoSEQ multiplex PCR, and the TCRdb table lists in-frame clones only, not all of them. The sample contains under 200,000 clones, roughly four fifths of which appear only once. The sample consisted of PBMCs. The receptors were gathered from a woman in her 50s in good health and CMV-seronegative. CDR3s include the opening cysteine and the closing phenylalanine or tryptophan. The D gene is left open where the match is weak. The size entry is marked missing in some rows and otherwise reads once, few, many or a size class.

d_gene	j_gene	abundance	v_gene	CDR3nt	CDR3aa
TRBD2	TRBJ2-3	-	TRBV5-1	TGCGCCAGCAGCTTAGGACTAGTGCCTAGCACAGATACGCAGTATTTT	CASSLGLVPSTDTQYF
-	TRBJ1-1	few	TRBV18	TGTGCCAGCTCACGGAACCAAAAAGACGGAGAGAACACTGAAGCTTTCTTT	CASSRNQKDGENTEAFF
TRBD1	TRBJ1-1	once	TRBV29-1	TGCAGCGTTGGCGGGCAGGGGGCGTACACTGAAGCTTTCTTT	CSVGGQGAYTEAFF
TRBD1	TRBJ1-2	few	TRBV28	TGTGCCAGCAGCCTTTCGGGGGGGACAGGGGGGTTGTACACCTTC	CASSLSGGTGGLYTF
-	TRBJ2-5	-	TRBV2	TGTGCCAGCAGCGACTGGAGACCCCAGTACTTC	CASSDWRPQYF
-	TRBJ2-7	once	TRBV11-2	TGTGCCAGCAGCTTAGGGGCGACAGCCTACGAGCAGTACTTC	CASSLGATAYEQYF
TRBD1	TRBJ2-2	-	TRBV7-8	TGTGCCAGCAGCATAGACAGGGGACGCACCGGGGAGCTGTTTTTT	CASSIDRGRTGELFF
-	TRBJ2-1	-	TRBV28	TGTGCCAGCAGTTACCAAACAGGGTACAATGAGCAGTTCTTC	CASSYQTGYNEQFF
-	TRBJ1-1	-	TRBV21-1	TGTGCCAGCAGCACTGGACAGGGGGCTGAAGCTTTCTTT	CASSTGQGAEAFF
TRBD2	TRBJ2-1	-	TRBV19	TGTGCCAGTAGTGGAAGGGACTACTACAATGAGCAGTTCTTC	CASSGRDYYNEQFF
-	TRBJ2-7	-	TRBV9	TGTGCCAGCAGCGTAGGAGAGTATGGTGACATGAGCTCCTACGAGCAGTACTTC	CASSVGEYGDMSSYEQYF
TRBD2	TRBJ2-7	-	TRBV7-9	TGTGCCAGCAGCCATGGACTAGCCGGGCGCTACGAGCAGTACTTC	CASSHGLAGRYEQYF
-	TRBJ2-7	few	TRBV6-6	TGTGCCAGCACCACTCGGGCAGGGAGGGGGGGCTACGAGCAGTACTTC	CASTTRAGRGGYEQYF
-	TRBJ1-4	-	TRBV28	TGTGCCAGCAGTGAACTCCGGGAAAAACTGTTTTTT	CASSELREKLFF
-	TRBJ1-5	once	TRBV13	TGTGCCAGCAGCATACAGGGTAGCAATCAGCCCCAGCATTTT	CASSIQGSNQPQHF
TRBD1	TRBJ1-5	-	TRBV30	TGTGCCTGGAGAAGGGCAGGGGGCGGTCAGCCCCAGCATTTT	CAWRRAGGGQPQHF
-	TRBJ1-4	-	TRBV5-6	TGTGCCAGCAGCTTAAGCCCGAGGGCGGATGAAAAACTGTTTTTT	CASSLSPRADEKLFF
TRBD1	TRBJ2-7	-	TRBV28	TGTGCCAGCAGTTTATATAGGACAGGGGCTTCCTACGAGCAGTACTTC	CASSLYRTGASYEQYF
TRBD1	TRBJ2-5	once	TRBV5-1	TGCGCCAGCAGCCAGACATCAGGGGGCGGACAAGAGACCCAGTACTTC	CASSQTSGGGQETQYF
TRBD2	TRBJ2-7	-	TRBV28	TGTGCCAGCAGTTCTCGACTAGCGGGAGTTCGCGAGCAGTACTTC	CASSSRLAGVREQYF
TRBD2	TRBJ2-7	-	TRBV4-2	TGTGCCAGCAGCCAAGAGAGCGTGGTAGCGGGGAACTACGAGCAGTACTTC	CASSQESVVAGNYEQYF
-	TRBJ1-2	-	TRBV4-1	TGCGCCAGCAGCCAGGGGACGGGGGGTTACTATGGCTACACCTTC	CASSQGTGGYYGYTF
-	TRBJ1-6	-	TRBV4-3	TGCGCCAGCAGCCAAGGGGCAGGGGTTAATTCACCCCTCCACTTT	CASSQGAGVNSPLHF
-	TRBJ1-4	-	TRBV5-1	TGCGCCAGCAGCTTGGCATTGGGGCGAAATGAAAAACTGTTTTTT	CASSLALGRNEKLFF
TRBD1	TRBJ1-3	-	TRBV18	TGTGCCAGCTCACCACAAAGACAGGGGGCTGGAAACACCATATATTTT	CASSPQRQGAGNTIYF
-	TRBJ2-7	-	TRBV5-6	TGTGCCAGCAGCTCCATAGCGTTCGGCTACGAGCAGTACTTC	CASSSIAFGYEQYF
-	TRBJ1-1	-	TRBV10-3	TGTGCCATCAGTGGAGACAGGTTCTCCACTGAAGCTTTCTTT	CAISGDRFSTEAFF
TRBD2	TRBJ2-1	-	TRBV9	TGTGCCAGCAGCATAACTAGCGGGAGGGGAGGTGAGCAGTTCTTC	CASSITSGRGGEQFF
-	TRBJ2-1	-	TRBV28	TGTGCCAGCGAAGACTACCAACTAAACAATGAGCAGTTCTTC	CASEDYQLNNEQFF
-	TRBJ1-5	-	TRBV4-1	TGCGCCAGCAGCCAAGATGGGCCTTATAGCAATCAGCCCCAGCATTTT	CASSQDGPYSNQPQHF
-	TRBJ2-2	-	TRBV4-1	TGCGCCAGCAGCCAAGATTGGTCCTTCAGCGGGGAGCTGTTTTTT	CASSQDWSFSGELFF
-	TRBJ2-7	-	TRBV14	TGTGCCAGCAGCCTCCCCGGCAGGTACTACGAGCAGTACTTC	CASSLPGRYYEQYF
-	TRBJ2-1	-	TRBV5-1	TGCGCCAGCAGCTTGTGGTCGGGAGTTCAAAATGAGCAGTTCTTC	CASSLWSGVQNEQFF
TRBD1	TRBJ2-1	-	TRBV6-4	TGTGCCAGCAGTACCGGGACAGGATCCTACAATGAGCAGTTCTTC	CASSTGTGSYNEQFF
TRBD2	TRBJ2-7	-	TRBV2	TGTGCCAGCATGGTCTTTAGCGGGAGGTACGAGCAGTACTTC	CASMVFSGRYEQYF
-	TRBJ2-1	-	TRBV10-2	TGCGCCAGCACTAGAATCGGGAGCACCGCGGAGTTCTTC	CASTRIGSTAEFF
TRBD2	TRBJ2-7	few	TRBV5-1	TGCGCCAGCAGCTTGGGACTAGCGGGAGACGAGCAGTACTTC	CASSLGLAGDEQYF